This T cell receptor beta chain comes out of a study of T cell repertoires in cytomegalovirus infection. Study results and caveats: Across the ex vivo response, the dominant clonotypes were HLA-C-restricted CMV-specific TCR beta clonotypes.

About this clonotype itself: Its antigen remains unknown. The germline gene is not matched at one end of the junction; a read error may be the cause.

MiXCR, run by TCRdb on the reads, gives a single entry per CDR3 protein. The sample carries 69,000 or so distinct CDR3 sequences, around 30% recorded once. CDR3 length: 15 amino acids. The V gene's germline CDR1 is MGHRA and CDR2 YSYEKL. This sample comprised CD8+ T cells from cultured PBMCs, obtained from culture after CMV antigen stimulation. This chain uses TRBV4-1 with TRBJ2-3; TRBD2 matches at 7 bases. This TCR was recovered from a human donor in good health (CMV status not recorded). Some clones in this sample may be carry-over from other donors' samples. CDR3 region: CASSQVGGRADTQYF. The CDR3, as DNA: TGTGCCAGCAGCCAAGTGGGAGGGAGAGCAGATACGCAGTATTTT.